Presented here are 30 T cell receptor beta chains from one specimen sequenced in a study of technical replicates of blood from a handful of donors. Some clones are missing from TCRdb's copy, which holds only in-frame ones; the method was immunoSEQ multiplex PCR. The sample holds around 13,000 clones, over 85% seen once. Sequencing input: PBMCs. These receptor sequences come from a human donor in good health.

This clone was seen only once. This chain connects TRBV10-1 to TRBJ2-1; D unclear. The germline V gene encodes CDR1 WNHNN and CDR2 SYGVQD (reference sequence). The CDR3 has 13 residues. The ends were cut back, 7 bases at V and 5 bases at J, with 12 bases in the middle. As DNA, the CDR3 is TGCGCCAGCAATAGATTGGGCAACAATGAGCAGTTCTTC. Its protein product is CASNRLGNNEQFF.

The genes are TRBV19 and TRBJ2-3, with 8 bases that match TRBD2. This CDR3 comprises 15 residues. Germline CDR1 and CDR2: LNHDA and SQIVND (reference sequence). The trim removed 1 base at V and 2 bases at J, leaving 2 bases unmatched. This CDR3 reads CASSIALAVTDTQYF. CDR3 coding DNA: TGTGCCAGTAGTATAGCACTAGCGGTCACAGATACGCAGTATTTT.

This chain links TRBV28 with TRBJ1-2; D might be TRBD1 (6 bases). The CDR3 spans 15 residues. V was shortened by 6 bases and J by 4 bases, with 18 bases between the two germline ends. Germline V gives CDR1 MDHEN, CDR2 SYDVKM. In DNA form, the CDR3 reads TGTGCCAGCAGCTCCCAAGGGGAGGGGGTCTATGGCTACACCTTC. Residues: CASSSQGEGVYGYTF.

The chain carries TRBV6-5 and TRBJ2-3; possibly TRBD2 for D (6 bases). Trimming removed 0 bases from V and 4 bases from J, with 14 bases in between. In germline, CDR1 is MNHEY, CDR2 SVGAGI. The CDR3 contains 16 residues. The CDR3 coding sequence is TGTGCCAGCAGTTACTCTGGGGGTACGGGGGCAGATACGCAGTATTTT. Translated, it gives CASSYSGGTGADTQYF.

The V call is TRBV14, the J call TRBJ2-3; 8 bases line up with TRBD2. Germline V gene sequence: CDR1 SGHDN, CDR2 FVKESK. This CDR3 spans 12 amino acids. Trimming at V came to 4 bases and at J to 9 bases, leaving 3 bases not matched to a gene. CDR3 residues: CASSLGLGTQYF. The CDR3 bases are TGTGCCAGCAGCCTGGGACTAGGCACGCAGTATTTT.

The chain joins TRBV19 to TRBJ2-5; D is unclear. CDR3 size: 13 residues. The V end lost 3 bases, the J end lost 5 bases, and 10 bases lay between the germline ends. The germline CDR1 and CDR2 sequences are LNHDA and SQIVND (reference sequence). CDR3 loop: CASSMSRRETQYF. CDR3 in DNA: TGTGCCAGTAGTATGTCCCGGCGGGAGACCCAGTACTTC.

V is TRBV6-5 and J is TRBJ2-7; D not certain. Germline V gene data show CDR1 as MNHEY and CDR2 as SVGAGI. Deletions cut 5 bases from V and 2 bases from J, with 10 bases between. The CDR3 runs to 13 residues. The CDR3 DNA reads TGTGCCAGCAGTACGTTTGCTACCTACGAGCAGTACTTC. The encoded protein is CASSTFATYEQYF.

The count of this clone is one. The chain is built from TRBV11-2 and TRBJ2-1; TRBD2 matches 10 bases. Per the germline V gene, CDR1 is SGHAT and CDR2 is FQNNGV. Trimming at V came to 2 bases and at J to 2 bases, leaving 12 bases not matched to a gene. The CDR3 extends over 19 amino acids. DNA for the CDR3: TGTGCCAGCAGCTTAAAAGGCCTAGCGGGAGTAGGAGCCTACAATGAGCAGTTCTTC. It encodes CASSLKGLAGVGAYNEQFF.

V gene TRBV29-1 combines with J gene TRBJ2-5; 8 bases fit TRBD1. V was pared by 6 bases and J by 3 bases, with 3 bases of the junction left unmatched. There are 12 residues in the CDR3. Germline CDR1 is SQVTM and CDR2 is ANQGSEA. CDR3 DNA sequence: TGCAGCGTCTCGGGACAGGAAGAGACCCAGTACTTC. Amino acid sequence: CSVSGQEETQYF. The full variable domain, in which reference TRBV29-1 and TRBJ2-5 provide the parts outside the CDR3, is SAVISQKPSRDICQRGTSLTIQCQVDSQVTMMFWYRQQPGQSLTLIATANQGSEATYESGFVIDKFPISRPNLTFSTLTVSNMSPEDSSIYLCSVSGQEETQYFGPGTRLLVL.

CDR3 loop: CASSTRRSPTDTQYF. CDR3 nucleotide sequence: TGTGCCAGCAGCACCCGGAGGAGTCCGACAGATACGCAGTATTTT. The genes are TRBV11-2 and TRBJ2-3; possible D gene TRBD2, 5 bases. Germline CDR1 and CDR2: SGHAT and FQNNGV. The CDR3 totals 15 residues. The V gene lost 5 bases and the J gene lost 3 bases, with 15 bases spanning the gap.

This clone ranks as large. The chain is built from TRBV6-1 and TRBJ2-3, with 10 bases identical to TRBD2. CDR3 size: 16 residues. Germline values: CDR1 MNHNS, CDR2 SASEGT. V shed 3 bases and J 1 base; nucleotides not matched to a gene: 4. CDR3 region: CASSDEAGGGTDTQYF. CDR3 nucleotides: TGTGCCAGCAGTGATGAAGCGGGAGGGGGCACAGATACGCAGTATTTT.

The rearrangement joins TRBV4-1 to TRBJ2-3, with unresolved D. V lost 1 base and J 4 bases, leaving 15 bases between the germline ends. CDR1 is MGHRA and CDR2 is YSYEKL in the germline V gene. This CDR3 comprises 16 residues. The chain's CDR3 is CASSQVDLVSSDTQYF. The CDR3 nucleotides read TGCGCCAGCAGCCAAGTAGATCTAGTGAGCTCAGATACGCAGTATTTT.

This chain connects TRBV2 to TRBJ1-1; 10 bases agree with TRBD1. The CDR3 consists of 12 residues. The V gene's germline CDR1 is SNHLY and CDR2 FYNNEI. Losses at the gene ends were 4 bases for V and 8 bases for J; bases not matched to a gene: 1. The CDR3 sequence is CASSGQGAEAFF. In DNA form, the CDR3 reads TGTGCCAGCAGTGGACAGGGGGCCGAAGCTTTCTTT.

V and J are TRBV5-1 and TRBJ1-2; 7 positions match TRBD1. Trimming took 3 bases from V and 5 from J; bases not matched to a gene: 4. Germline V CDR1 and CDR2: SGHRS, YFSETQ. The CDR3 spans 13 residues. CDR3: CASSWTGPYGYTF. As DNA, the CDR3 is TGCGCCAGCAGCTGGACAGGCCCGTATGGCTACACCTTC.

The chain joins TRBV6-1 to TRBJ1-5, with 7 bases fitting TRBD1. The ends lost 4 bases at V and 7 bases at J; junction bases unmatched: 4. This CDR3 is built from 13 residues. Germline CDR1 MNHNS, CDR2 SASEGT. Here the CDR3 DNA reads TGTGCCAGCAGTGGGGACAGACAGCAGCCCCAGCATTTT. Translating gives CASSGDRQQPQHF.

A note on this clone: At one boundary the junction diverges from the germline segment, which might be a read error. The rearrangement links TRBV30 to TRBJ1-1; D not resolved. Germline CDR1 is GTSNPN and CDR2 is SVGIG (reference sequence). The CDR3 is made up of 12 amino acids. DNA of the CDR3: TGTGCCCGGAGGGAGTTGAACACTGAAGCTTTCTTT. Protein product: CARRELNTEAFF.

The V call is TRBV5-8, the J call TRBJ2-5, with 7 bases fitting TRBD1. The ends lost 4 bases at V and 4 bases at J; junction bases unmatched: 10. The CDR3 loop spans 15 amino acids. Per the germline V gene, CDR1 is SGHTS and CDR2 is YDEGEE. The CDR3 region has the DNA TGTGCCAGCAGCATGGGGACAGTAAAGGGAGAGACCCAGTACTTC. Translation: CASSMGTVKGETQYF. Full variable domain (outside the CDR3, taken from reference TRBV5-8 and TRBJ2-5): EAGVTQSPTHLIKTRGQQATLRCSPISGHTSVYWYQQALGLGLQFLLWYDEGEERNRGNFPPRFSGRQFPNYSSELNVNALELEDSALYLCASSMGTVKGETQYFGPGTRLLVL.

V gene TRBV27 combines with J gene TRBJ2-4; D may be TRBD2 (7 bases). V shed 5 bases and J shed 13 bases, with 36 bases lying between them. CDR3 length: 19 residues. Germline lookup yields CDR1 MNHEY and CDR2 SMNVEV (reference sequence). The CDR3 reads CASSVYPNNGLAAGAIQYF. In DNA form, the CDR3 reads TGTGCCAGCAGTGTATACCCGAATAACGGGCTAGCGGCAGGGGCGATCCAGTACTTC.

V is TRBV2 and J is TRBJ2-7, with D perhaps TRBD1 (6 bases). From germline, CDR1 is SNHLY and CDR2 FYNNEI. This CDR3 has 16 residues. With 5 bases removed from V and 3 bases from J, the gap between germline ends came to 20 bases. The CDR3 loop reads CASSHLFNRDLYEQYF. The CDR3 DNA sequence: TGTGCCAGCAGTCACCTATTTAACAGGGATCTCTACGAGCAGTACTTC. Filled out from reference TRBV2 and TRBJ2-7, the complete variable domain reads EPEVTQTPSHQVTQMGQEVILRCVPISNHLYFYWYRQILGQKVEFLVSFYNNEISEKSEIFDDQFSVERPDGSNFTLKIRSTKLEDSAMYFCASSHLFNRDLYEQYFGPGTRLTVT.

The CDR3 sequence is CASSLADSSTTFF. The CDR3 bases are TGTGCCAGCAGCTTAGCAGACAGTTCTACGACTTTCTTT. The chain uses TRBV7-6 and TRBJ1-1; possible D gene TRBD1, 5 bases. Trimming pared 0 bases from V and 12 bases from J, leaving 14 bases between. Germline lookup yields CDR1 SGHVS and CDR2 FNYEAQ. CDR3 length equals 13 residues.

The DNA for the CDR3 is TGCGCCAGCAGCTTGGGGTGGGGGCCGGAGCGTTACATTCAGTACTTC. It specifies CASSLGWGPERYIQYF. The genes are TRBV5-1 and TRBJ2-4; tentatively, D is TRBD1 (6 bases). V dropped 0 bases and J dropped 8 bases, with 18 bases sitting between them. Germline V gives CDR1 SGHRS, CDR2 YFSETQ. The CDR3 spans 16 residues.

This rearrangement joins TRBV6-1 to TRBJ1-4, with D maybe TRBD1 (6 bases). V was cut by 1 base and J by 8 bases, with 14 bases left in between. The CDR3 is 15 residues long. The germline V gene encodes CDR1 MNHNS and CDR2 SASEGT. In DNA, the CDR3 is TGTGCCAGCAGTGAAGACAGGGCTATTTGGGAAAAACTGTTTTTT. Its translation is CASSEDRAIWEKLFF.

The chain has TRBV7-3 and TRBJ1-1; tentatively, D is TRBD1 (6 bases). CDR1 is SGHTA and CDR2 is FQGTGA in the germline V gene. Deletions cut 7 bases from V and 1 base from J, with 10 bases between. The CDR3 loop spans 13 amino acids. The CDR3 coding sequence is TGTGCCAGCAAGGGCAGGGGGAACACTGAAGCTTTCTTT. Translating it yields CASKGRGNTEAFF.

The V and J genes are TRBV11-2 and TRBJ1-4; the D gene is possibly TRBD1 (6 bases). Trimming took 3 bases from V and 3 from J, leaving 8 bases between them. The CDR3 covers 14 residues. In germline, CDR1 is SGHAT, CDR2 FQNNGV. The CDR3 coding sequence is TGTGCCAGCAGCTTTAGACAGGCTAATGAAAAACTGTTTTTT. Translation: CASSFRQANEKLFF.

The chain recombines TRBV5-1 with TRBJ2-1; 9 nucleotides line up with TRBD2. The CDR3 has 14 residues. After removal of 7 bases from V and 4 bases from J, the junction contained 6 bases not matched to a gene. Germline V gives CDR1 SGHRS, CDR2 YFSETQ. CDR3 nucleotides: TGCGCCAGCTCCCCCGCGGGAGGGTACAATGAGCAGTTCTTC. It translates to CASSPAGGYNEQFF.

The chain is built from TRBV6-6 and TRBJ2-4; TRBD2 agrees at 10 bases. In germline, CDR1 is MNHNY, CDR2 SVGAGI (reference sequence). The V and J ends lost 2 bases and 0 bases, in that order; junction bases with no gene match: 1. The length of the CDR3 is 16 residues. The CDR3 reads CASSYRLAGAKNIQYF. In DNA form, the CDR3 reads TGTGCCAGCAGTTACAGACTAGCGGGAGCCAAAAACATTCAGTACTTC.

This chain joins TRBV30 and TRBJ2-1, with 14 bases aligning to TRBD2. CDR1 and CDR2 (germline): GTSNPN, SVGIG (reference sequence). The V segment lost 4 bases and the J segment 5 bases; nucleotides outside the gene matches: 4. This CDR3 is 15 amino acids long. The CDR3 loop is CAWTKGLAGDNEQFF. CDR3 DNA sequence: TGTGCCTGGACTAAGGGACTAGCGGGAGACAATGAGCAGTTCTTC.

The chain joins TRBV30 to TRBJ1-5, with TRBD1 identical over 9 bases. V shed 4 bases, J shed 2 bases, and the junction held 3 bases outside the gene matches. The germline V gene encodes CDR1 GTSNPN and CDR2 SVGIG (reference sequence). The CDR3 extends over 14 amino acids. The chain's CDR3 is CAWTQGAGNQPQHF. In DNA form, the CDR3 reads TGTGCCTGGACACAGGGGGCGGGCAATCAGCCCCAGCATTTT.

J is TRBJ1-2 and V is TRBV25-1; 8 positions agree with TRBD1. The CDR3 sequence is 14 residues long. V lost 5 bases, J lost 4 bases, and 6 bases stayed unmatched. CDR1 and CDR2 (germline): MGHDK, SYGVNS. The CDR3 DNA follows: TGTGCCAGCAGTCCTCACGGACAGGGCTATGGCTACACCTTC. Protein: CASSPHGQGYGYTF.

V and J are TRBV5-1 and TRBJ2-5; 7 bases are shared with TRBD1. There are 14 residues in the CDR3. J lost 1 base, V lost 5 bases, and 5 bases had no gene match. Germline V lookup: CDR1 SGHRS, CDR2 YFSETQ. The DNA for the CDR3 is TGCGCCAGCAGGCCGACAGGGCCCCAAGAGACCCAGTACTTC. It codes for CASRPTGPQETQYF.